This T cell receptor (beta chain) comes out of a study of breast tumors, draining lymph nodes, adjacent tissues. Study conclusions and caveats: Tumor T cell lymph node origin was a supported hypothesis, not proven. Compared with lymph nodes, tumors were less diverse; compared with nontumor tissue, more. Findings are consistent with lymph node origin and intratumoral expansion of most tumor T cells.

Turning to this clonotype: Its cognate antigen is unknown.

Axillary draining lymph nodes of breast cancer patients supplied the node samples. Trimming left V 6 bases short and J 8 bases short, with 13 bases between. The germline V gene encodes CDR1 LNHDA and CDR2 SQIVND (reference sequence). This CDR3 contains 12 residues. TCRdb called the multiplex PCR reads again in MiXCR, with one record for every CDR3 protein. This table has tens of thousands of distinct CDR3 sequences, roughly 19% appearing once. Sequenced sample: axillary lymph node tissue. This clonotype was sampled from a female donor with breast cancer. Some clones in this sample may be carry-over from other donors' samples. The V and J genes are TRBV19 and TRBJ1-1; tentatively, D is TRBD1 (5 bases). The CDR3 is CASRTMGQEAFF. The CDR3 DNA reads TGTGCCAGTAGGACTATGGGGCAGGAAGCTTTCTTT.